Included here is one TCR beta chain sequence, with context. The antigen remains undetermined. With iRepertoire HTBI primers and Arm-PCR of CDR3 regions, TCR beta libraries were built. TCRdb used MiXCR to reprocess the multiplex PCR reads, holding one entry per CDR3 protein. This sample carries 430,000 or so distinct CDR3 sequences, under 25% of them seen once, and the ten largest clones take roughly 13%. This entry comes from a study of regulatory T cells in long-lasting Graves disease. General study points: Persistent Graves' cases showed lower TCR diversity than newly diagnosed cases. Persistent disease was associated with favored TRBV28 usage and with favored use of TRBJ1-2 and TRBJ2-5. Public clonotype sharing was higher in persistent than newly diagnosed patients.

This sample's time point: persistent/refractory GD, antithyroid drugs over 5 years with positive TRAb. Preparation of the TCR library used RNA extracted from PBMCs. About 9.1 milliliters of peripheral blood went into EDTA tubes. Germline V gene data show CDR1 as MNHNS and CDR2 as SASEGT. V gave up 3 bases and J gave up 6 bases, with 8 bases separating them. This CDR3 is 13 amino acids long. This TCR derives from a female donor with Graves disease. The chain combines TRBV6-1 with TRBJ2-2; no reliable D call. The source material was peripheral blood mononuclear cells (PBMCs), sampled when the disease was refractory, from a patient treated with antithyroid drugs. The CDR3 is CASSDVLPGELFF. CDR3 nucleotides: TGTGCCAGCAGTGATGTACTCCCCGGGGAGCTGTTTTTT.